Below, 13 T cell receptor beta chains from the same sample are listed, as sequenced in a study of cytomegalovirus exposure and HLA in healthy donors. Primers for the PCR totalled 60 Vbeta and 13 Jbeta. Using immunoSEQ multiplex PCR, the repertoire was profiled, and TCRdb retains in-frame clones only, with some absent. The sample shows around 130,000 clones, about two thirds of them seen only once. Sequences were obtained from PBMCs. The receptors originated from a man aged 35 to 55 in good health and CMV-seropositive.

The V gene is TRBV19, the J gene TRBJ1-2; 12 positions match TRBD1. The CDR3 is 15 residues long. Germline trimming cut 6 bases from V and 8 bases from J; bases unmatched to any gene: 10. Per germline, CDR1 LNHDA and CDR2 SQIVND (reference sequence). The CDR3 loop reads CASRRTGTGGLGYTF. DNA for the CDR3: TGTGCCAGTAGACGCACCGGGACAGGGGGCTTAGGCTACACCTTC.

The rearrangement uses TRBV5-1 and TRBJ1-1, with D maybe TRBD1 (5 bases). Germline V CDR1 and CDR2: SGHRS, YFSETQ. There are 15 residues in the CDR3. Trimming cost V 0 bases and J 2 bases, with 11 bases left between them. This CDR3 reads CASSLAGRGNTEAFF. The CDR3 nucleotides read TGCGCCAGCAGCTTGGCCGGGAGGGGAAACACTGAAGCTTTCTTT.

The chain's CDR3 is CASSLEIAGAYEQYF. CDR3 in DNA: TGTGCCAGCAGCTTAGAAATAGCGGGAGCCTACGAGCAGTACTTC. The chain joins TRBV7-8 to TRBJ2-7; the match to TRBD2 covers 9 bases. CDR3 length: 15 residues. From germline, CDR1 is SGHVS and CDR2 FQNEAQ. Trimming at V came to 1 base and at J to 2 bases, leaving 3 bases not matched to a gene.

This chain joins TRBV6-6 and TRBJ1-1; no clear D gene. From germline, CDR1 is MNHNY and CDR2 SVGAGI (reference sequence). V was pared by 0 bases and J by 8 bases, with 10 bases between. The CDR3 is 13 amino acids. The CDR3, as DNA: TGTGCCAGCAGTTACTCTTGGGTCAGGGAAGCTTTCTTT. Its protein product is CASSYSWVREAFF.

CDR3 region: CASSLEAAGQYNSPLHF. Written as DNA, the CDR3 is TGTGCCAGCAGCTTAGAGGCAGCCGGACAGTATAATTCACCCCTCCACTTT. V gene TRBV7-9 combines with J gene TRBJ1-6, with a possible D match to TRBD1 (6 bases). The germline CDR1 and CDR2 sequences are SEHNR and FQNEAQ (reference sequence). V lost 1 base, J lost 4 bases, and 14 bases lay in between. This CDR3 has 17 residues.

This chain joins TRBV5-1 and TRBJ2-7; tentatively, D is TRBD2 (6 bases). Germline V CDR1 and CDR2: SGHRS, YFSETQ. This CDR3 region has 12 residues. V lost 2 bases to trimming and J lost 7 bases, with 10 bases between them. This CDR3 is CASSFGGDEQYF. CDR3 coding DNA: TGCGCCAGCAGCTTCGGGGGAGATGAGCAGTACTTC.

The V gene is TRBV28, the J gene TRBJ2-7; D not certain. The CDR3 runs to 12 residues. CDR1 and CDR2 from the germline V gene are MDHEN and SYDVKM. V lost 3 bases, J lost 6 bases, and 9 bases lay in between. The CDR3 reads CASSFGFREQYF. The CDR3 DNA reads TGTGCCAGCAGTTTCGGGTTTCGCGAGCAGTACTTC.

This clone was seen a handful of times. The genes are TRBV19 and TRBJ1-1; D might be TRBD1 (6 bases). The germline V and J ends were trimmed by 1 base and 10 bases, with 22 bases remaining between them. The CDR3 has 16 residues. Germline lookup yields CDR1 LNHDA and CDR2 SQIVND (reference sequence). The CDR3 protein is CASSIVFRGRGRGAFF. As DNA, the CDR3 is TGTGCCAGTAGTATAGTATTTCGGGGCAGGGGACGGGGAGCTTTCTTT. Full variable domain (remainder filled in from reference TRBV19 and TRBJ1-1): DGGITQSPKYLFRKEGQNVTLSCEQNLNHDAMYWYRQDPGQGLRLIYYSQIVNDFQKGDIAEGYSVSREKKESFPLTVTSAQKNPTAFYLCASSIVFRGRGRGAFFGQGTRLTVV.

The count of this clone is one. This same CDR3 is encoded by further DNA sequences in the sample. The V and J genes are TRBV2 and TRBJ2-6; the match to TRBD1 covers 8 bases. This CDR3 is built from 17 residues. The junction had 7 bases not matched to a gene; V was cut back by 5 bases and J by 1 base. Germline-derived CDR1 and CDR2 are SNHLY and FYNNEI. CDR3 DNA: TGTGCCAGCAGTTTCAGGGGGCGCAGGTCTGGGGCCAACGTCCTGACTTTC. As protein: CASSFRGRRSGANVLTF. The variable domain in full, with the rest retrieved from reference TRBV2 and TRBJ2-6, is EPEVTQTPSHQVTQMGQEVILRCVPISNHLYFYWYRQILGQKVEFLVSFYNNEISEKSEIFDDQFSVERPDGSNFTLKIRSTKLEDSAMYFCASSFRGRRSGANVLTFGAGSRLTVL.

The gene calls are TRBV28 and TRBJ1-4, with 8 bases that match TRBD1. Per the germline V gene, CDR1 is MDHEN and CDR2 is SYDVKM. The CDR3 runs to 14 residues. Losses at the gene ends were 5 bases for V and 7 bases for J; bases not matched to a gene: 6. In DNA, the CDR3 is TGTGCCAGCAGTCGGACAGGGAAAACTGAAAAACTGTTTTTT. This sequence encodes CASSRTGKTEKLFF.

This clone appeared once. The chain combines TRBV5-4 with TRBJ1-2; 7 bases are a match to TRBD1. V shed 6 bases and J 0 bases; nucleotides not matched to a gene: 8. The CDR3 spans 15 residues. Germline-derived CDR1 and CDR2 are SGHNT and YYREEE (reference sequence). CDR3 nucleotides: TGTGCCAGCAACTTTAACAGGGGACCTAACTATGGCTACACCTTC. Its protein is CASNFNRGPNYGYTF.

In DNA, the CDR3 is TGTGCCAGTAAGGATCGGGTTGGGACTGAAGCTTTCTTT. It translates to CASKDRVGTEAFF. V is TRBV19 and J is TRBJ1-1, with D unclear. The V gene's germline CDR1 is LNHDA and CDR2 SQIVND (reference sequence). V was trimmed by 7 bases and J by 5 bases, leaving 14 bases between them. The CDR3 length is 13 residues.

Comment on this clone: An end of the junction does not agree with germline; a read error may underlie this. Other DNA sequences in the same sample also yield this CDR3. This rearrangement joins TRBV5-1 to TRBJ1-6; the D is unclear. The CDR3 spans 15 residues. Germline lookup yields CDR1 SGHRS and CDR2 YFSETQ. This chain's CDR3 is CASSLEEGYNSPLHF. The DNA of the CDR3 is TGCGCCAGCAGTTTGGAGGAGGGCTATAATTCACCCCTCCACTTT.